This T cell receptor beta chain comes out of a study of T cell responses to AZD1222 COVID-19 vaccine. The count of this clone is one. The germline CDR1 and CDR2 sequences are MDHEN and SYDVKM. Between the trimmed V and J ends, which lost 5 bases and 8 bases, there was a span of 10 bases. The CDR3 runs 12 residues. This table comes from immunoSEQ multiplex PCR, and its TCRdb copy is limited to in-frame clones, with some not included. The sample records some 86,000 clones, 92% being singletons. This sequence originates from an adult in good health. The sample here was peripheral blood, taken on day 0 of AZD1222 vaccination. J is TRBJ2-1 and V is TRBV28; D is undetermined. For the CDR3, the DNA is TGTGCCAGCAGTCCCCAGTACTATGAGCAGTTCTTC. It translates to CASSPQYYEQFF.